A selection of T cell receptor beta chains follows, all from one sample in a study of shared clonotypes between healthy human individuals. TCRdb keeps only in-frame clones here, not all; method: immunoSEQ multiplex PCR. The sample gives 950,000 to 1,200,000 clones, roughly 77% of which show up once; 0.89% is in the top ten. Sample: memory CD4+ T cells from PBMCs. Source of these receptors: a man between 18 and 35 years old in good health. Some clones in this sample may be carry-over from other donors' samples. The CDR3 runs from the conserved cysteine through the conserved F or W. The order of the fields is J gene, CDR3 length, V gene, clone size, D gene, CDR3 DNA, CDR3 protein. The D gene is left open where the match is weak. Where a row states a size, it is once, few, many or the class of an expanded clone; other rows omit it.

TRBJ2-7 14 TRBV11-3 few NA TGTGCCAGCAGCTTAACAGGGAAATCCTACGAGCAGTACTTC CASSLTGKSYEQYF
TRBJ2-2 17 TRBV5-6 NA TRBD2 TGTGCCAGCAGCCCAATGGGACTAGCGGGAGGAACCGGGGAGCTGTTTTTT CASSPMGLAGGTGELFF
TRBJ2-7 14 TRBV7-2 NA TRBD1 TGTGCCAGCAGCTTCCGACAGGGGGACTACGAGCAGTACTTC CASSFRQGDYEQYF
TRBJ1-5 15 TRBV7-6 few NA TGTGCCAGCAGCCCCGGGCAGGGGCTAAATCAGCCCCAGCATTTT CASSPGQGLNQPQHF
TRBJ1-4 14 TRBV6-1 few NA TGTGCCAGCAGAAAGAGGGCCGCTAATGAAAAACTGTTTTTT CASRKRAANEKLFF
TRBJ2-1 14 TRBV5-1 NA NA TGCGCCAGCAGCTTGGCTCTGGTTTACAATGAGCAGTTCTTC CASSLALVYNEQFF
TRBJ2-7 15 TRBV9 NA TRBD2 TGTGCCAGCAGCCCCCCCGGGCTAGCGGGAGACCGGCAGTACTTC CASSPPGLAGDRQYF
TRBJ1-5 15 TRBV28 NA NA TGTGCCAGCAGTTTAGAGTCTCCCTTAAATCAGCCCCAGCATTTT CASSLESPLNQPQHF
TRBJ1-5 15 TRBV25-1 NA NA TGTGCCAGCACCCAAGAGGATCGGTTGGGTCAGCCCCAGCATTTT CASTQEDRLGQPQHF
TRBJ2-5 14 TRBV10-2 NA NA TGCGCCAGCAGCGCAACCTTAGCTGCAGAGACCCAGTACTTC CASSATLAAETQYF
TRBJ2-2 18 TRBV15 NA TRBD2 TGTGCCACCAGCAGAGAGGAACCCGGGAGGGGTTCGGCCGGGGAGCTGTTTTTT CATSREEPGRGSAGELFF
TRBJ2-2 14 TRBV5-1 NA NA TGCGCCAGCAGCTTGGCCGGGCAGCCCGGGGAGCTGTTTTTT CASSLAGQPGELFF
TRBJ1-5 14 TRBV30 NA NA TGTGCCTGGAGTGTGCGGGGGAGCAATCAGCCCCAGCATTTT CAWSVRGSNQPQHF
TRBJ1-2 13 TRBV7-2 NA TRBD1 TGTGCCAGCAGCCCTGACAGGGGCTATGGCTACACCTTC CASSPDRGYGYTF
TRBJ1-1 15 TRBV5-1 NA TRBD1 TGCGCCAGCAGCTTGACAGGGGCTCCGAACACTGAAGCTTTCTTT CASSLTGAPNTEAFF
TRBJ2-1 14 TRBV2 NA NA TGTGCCAGCAGGGGCAGGGAATCCTACAATGAGCAGTTCTTC CASRGRESYNEQFF
TRBJ2-7 12 TRBV5-1 NA NA TGCGCCAGCAGCTTAGGAGGGGCCGAGCAGTACTTC CASSLGGAEQYF
TRBJ2-1 14 TRBV29-1 NA NA TGCAGCGTTAGTCTCGTGAGTAGTCTGACTGAGCAGTTCTTC CSVSLVSSLTEQFF
TRBJ2-7 15 TRBV7-9 few NA TGTGCCAGCAGCTTAGTATCCGGGAATGTGGCCGAGCAGTACTTC CASSLVSGNVAEQYF
TRBJ1-1 13 TRBV7-6 NA NA TGTGCCAGCAGCTTACTCGGGGGCACTGAAGCTTTCTTT CASSLLGGTEAFF
TRBJ1-4 16 TRBV18 NA NA TGTGCCAGCTCACGTCGACAGGATGCAACTAATGAAAAACTGTTTTTT CASSRRQDATNEKLFF
TRBJ2-3 13 TRBV6-5 NA NA TGTGCCAGCAGTTACTCGAGGGGAAGTACGCAGTATTTT CASSYSRGSTQYF
TRBJ1-1 14 TRBV14 NA NA TGTGCCAGCAGCGTCCACGCCCGGGGAACTGAAGCTTTCTTT CASSVHARGTEAFF
TRBJ2-7 12 TRBV6-6 NA NA TGTGCCAGCACCCTAGGGTCCTTCGAGCAGTACTTC CASTLGSFEQYF
TRBJ2-3 16 TRBV5-1 NA TRBD1 TGCGCCAGCAGCTTGGCTGGGACAGGAATCACAGATACGCAGTATTTT CASSLAGTGITDTQYF
TRBJ2-5 14 TRBV9 NA NA TGTGCCAGCAGCGTAGCCCGGGGAAGGGAGACCCAGTACTTC CASSVARGRETQYF
TRBJ2-5 14 TRBV19 NA TRBD2 TGTGCCAGTAGTGACCTAGCGGGAGACGAGACCCAGTACTTC CASSDLAGDETQYF
TRBJ2-4 18 TRBV7-8 few NA TGTGCCAGCAGCCCGTCAAAAGGACGGAAGATAGCCAAAAACATTCAGTACTTC CASSPSKGRKIAKNIQYF
TRBJ2-7 17 TRBV18 NA TRBD1 TGTGCCAGCTCCTTCGGGACAGGGGATCCTAACGTCTACGAGCAGTACTTC CASSFGTGDPNVYEQYF
TRBJ2-3 14 TRBV9 NA NA TGTGCCAGCAGCGTAGTCGGAAGCACAGATACGCAGTATTTT CASSVVGSTDTQYF
TRBJ2-7 16 TRBV10-3 NA TRBD2 TGTGCCATCACCTTACTAGCGGGTGAGCGGCCCTACGAGCAGTACTTC CAITLLAGERPYEQYF
TRBJ1-4 14 TRBV27 once NA TGTGCCAGTAGGGCGGGCAGGGCTAATGAAAAACTGTTTTTT CASRAGRANEKLFF
TRBJ2-5 14 TRBV7-9 NA TRBD2 TGTGCCAGCAGCCCGGGGGGGGGCCCTGAGACCCAGTACTTC CASSPGGGPETQYF
TRBJ2-1 15 TRBV9 NA NA TGTGCCAGCAGCGTAGATGGGGCCCCGTTTTACCGGCAGTTCTTC CASSVDGAPFYRQFF
TRBJ2-7 16 TRBV5-4 NA TRBD2 TGTGCCAGCAGCCCCATTGGGATAGCGGGAGGGCACGAGCAGTACTTC CASSPIGIAGGHEQYF